This T cell receptor (beta chain) originates from a study of T cell repertoires in cytomegalovirus infection. About the study: CMV infection together with matching HLA type was indicated by public TCR beta signatures.

This clonotype has just one count. Its target is not known. A read error is possible here, since a much larger clone lies one base away. Regarding the study as a whole: CMV-specific HLA-C-restricted TCR beta clonotypes dominated the ex vivo response. People with CMV and the relevant HLA were identified by cumulative public TCR beta family frequency.

One entry per CDR3 protein, called by TCRdb with MiXCR from the reads. This sample has 450,000 to 650,000 distinct CDR3 sequences; around 27% occur once, and the top ten carry less than 15%. Germline values: CDR1 SGHTA, CDR2 FQGNSA. The V and J ends lost 1 base and 3 bases respectively, with 13 bases between them. CDR3 size: 16 residues. This TCR was recovered from a human donor in good health (CMV status not recorded). Some clones in this sample may be carry-over from other donors' samples. The chain couples TRBV7-2 to TRBJ2-1; possibly TRBD2 for D (6 bases). Sequencing was performed on PBMCs. The CDR3 DNA is TGTGCCAGCAGCTTAGAATGGCGGGGAATCTACAATGAGCAGTTCTTC. This translates into CASSLEWRGIYNEQFF.